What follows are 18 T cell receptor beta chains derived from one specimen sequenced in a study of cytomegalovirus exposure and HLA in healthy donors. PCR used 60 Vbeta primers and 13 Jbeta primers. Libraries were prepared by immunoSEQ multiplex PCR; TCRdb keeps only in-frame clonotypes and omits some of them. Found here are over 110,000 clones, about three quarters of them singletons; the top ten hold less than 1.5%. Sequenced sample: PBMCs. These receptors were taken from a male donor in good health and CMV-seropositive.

The CDR3 DNA is TGTGCCAGCAGCAGGGTGCAGGCTGGGGCCCAGTACTTC. As protein: CASSRVQAGAQYF. The genes are TRBV6-5 and TRBJ2-5; tentatively, D is TRBD1 (5 bases). The V end was cut by 6 bases, the J end by 9 bases, with 17 bases between. Germline V gene sequence: CDR1 MNHEY, CDR2 SVGAGI. The CDR3 loop spans 13 amino acids.

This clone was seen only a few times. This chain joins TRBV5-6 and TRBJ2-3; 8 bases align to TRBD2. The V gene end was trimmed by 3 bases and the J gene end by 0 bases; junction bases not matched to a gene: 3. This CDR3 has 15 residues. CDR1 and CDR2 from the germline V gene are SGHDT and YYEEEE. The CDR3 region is CASSSGGPSTDTQYF. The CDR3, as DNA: TGTGCCAGCAGCTCGGGGGGGCCAAGCACAGATACGCAGTATTTT.

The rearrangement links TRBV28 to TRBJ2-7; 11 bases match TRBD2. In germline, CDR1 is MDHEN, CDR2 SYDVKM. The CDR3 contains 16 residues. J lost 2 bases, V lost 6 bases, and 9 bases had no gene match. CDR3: CASSLTSGTVTYEQYF. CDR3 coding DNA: TGTGCCAGCAGCCTGACTAGCGGGACGGTTACCTACGAGCAGTACTTC. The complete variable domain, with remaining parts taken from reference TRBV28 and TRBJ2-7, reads DVKVTQSSRYLVKRTGEKVFLECVQDMDHENMFWYRQDPGLGLRLIYFSYDVKMKEKGDIPEGYSVSREKKERFSLILESASTNQTSMYLCASSLTSGTVTYEQYFGPGTRLTVT.

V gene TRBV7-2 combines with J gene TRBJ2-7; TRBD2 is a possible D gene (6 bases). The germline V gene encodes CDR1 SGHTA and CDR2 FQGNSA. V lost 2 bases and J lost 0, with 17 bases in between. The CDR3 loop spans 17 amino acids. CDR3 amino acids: CASSLRARDSNSYEQYF. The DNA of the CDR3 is TGTGCCAGCAGCTTAAGGGCCCGGGACTCTAACTCCTACGAGCAGTACTTC.

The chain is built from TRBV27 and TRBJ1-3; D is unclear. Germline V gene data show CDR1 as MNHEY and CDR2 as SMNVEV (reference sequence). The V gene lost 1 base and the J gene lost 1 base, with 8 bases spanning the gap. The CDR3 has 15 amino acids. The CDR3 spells CASSLFGVSGNTIYF. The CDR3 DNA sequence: TGTGCCAGCAGTTTATTCGGGGTTTCTGGAAACACCATATATTTT.

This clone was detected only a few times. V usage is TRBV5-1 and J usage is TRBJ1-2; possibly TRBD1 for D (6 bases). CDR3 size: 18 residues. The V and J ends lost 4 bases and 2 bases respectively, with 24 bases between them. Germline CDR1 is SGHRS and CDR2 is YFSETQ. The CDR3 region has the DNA TGCGCCAGCAGCCGTCCGATCGGACAGACGAACAACAACTATGGCTACACCTTC. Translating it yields CASSRPIGQTNNNYGYTF. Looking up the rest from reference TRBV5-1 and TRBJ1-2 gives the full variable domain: KAGVTQTPRYLIKTRGQQVTLSCSPISGHRSVSWYQQTPGQGLQFLFEYFSETQRNKGNFPGRFSGRQFSNSRSEMNVSTLELGDSALYLCASSRPIGQTNNNYGYTFGSGTRLTVV.

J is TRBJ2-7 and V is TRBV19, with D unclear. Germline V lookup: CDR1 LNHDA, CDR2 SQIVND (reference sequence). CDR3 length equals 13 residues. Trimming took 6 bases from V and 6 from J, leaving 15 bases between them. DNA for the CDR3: TGTGCCAGTAGAACGACTGGTATTTCCGAGCAGTACTTC. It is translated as CASRTTGISEQYF.

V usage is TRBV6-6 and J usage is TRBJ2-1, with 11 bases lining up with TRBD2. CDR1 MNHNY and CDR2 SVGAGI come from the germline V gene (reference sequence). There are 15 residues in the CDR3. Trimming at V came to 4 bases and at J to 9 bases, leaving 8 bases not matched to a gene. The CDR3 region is CASSFSGGAGSEQFF. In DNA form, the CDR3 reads TGTGCCAGCAGTTTTAGCGGGGGGGCCGGGAGTGAGCAGTTCTTC.

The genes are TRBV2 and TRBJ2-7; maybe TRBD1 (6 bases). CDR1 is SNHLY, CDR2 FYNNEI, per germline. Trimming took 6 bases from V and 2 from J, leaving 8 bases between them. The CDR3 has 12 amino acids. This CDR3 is CASSGDTYEQYF. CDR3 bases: TGTGCCAGCAGCGGGGACACCTACGAGCAGTACTTC. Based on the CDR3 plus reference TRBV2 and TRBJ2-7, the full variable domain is EPEVTQTPSHQVTQMGQEVILRCVPISNHLYFYWYRQILGQKVEFLVSFYNNEISEKSEIFDDQFSVERPDGSNFTLKIRSTKLEDSAMYFCASSGDTYEQYFGPGTRLTVT.

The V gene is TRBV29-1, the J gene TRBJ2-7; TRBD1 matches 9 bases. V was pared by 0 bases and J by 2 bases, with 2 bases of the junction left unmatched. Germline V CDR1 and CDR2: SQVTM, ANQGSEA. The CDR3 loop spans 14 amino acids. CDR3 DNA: TGCAGCGTTGAAGAACAGGGGGCTGCCTACGAGCAGTACTTC. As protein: CSVEEQGAAYEQYF.

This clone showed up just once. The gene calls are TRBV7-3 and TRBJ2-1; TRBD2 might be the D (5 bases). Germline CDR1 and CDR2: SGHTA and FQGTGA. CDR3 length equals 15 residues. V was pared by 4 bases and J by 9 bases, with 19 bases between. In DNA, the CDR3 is TGTGCCAGCAGCTCCGAATTCAAGGCCCGGGGTGAGCAGTTCTTC. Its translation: CASSSEFKARGEQFF.

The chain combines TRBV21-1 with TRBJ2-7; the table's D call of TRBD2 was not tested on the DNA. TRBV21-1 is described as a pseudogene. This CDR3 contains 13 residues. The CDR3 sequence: CASLGRGVCEQYF. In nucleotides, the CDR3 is TGTGCCAGCCTAGGACGGGGGGTCTGCGAGCAGTACTTC.

The chain's CDR3 is CASSPRSSGQETQYF. The CDR3 nucleotides read TGTGCCAGCTCACCACGGTCTAGCGGCCAAGAGACCCAGTACTTC. V and J are TRBV18 and TRBJ2-5, with 7 bases lining up with TRBD2. Germline values: CDR1 KGHSH, CDR2 LQKENI. V was clipped by 1 base and J by 1 base; unmatched bases: 3. The CDR3 extends over 15 amino acids.

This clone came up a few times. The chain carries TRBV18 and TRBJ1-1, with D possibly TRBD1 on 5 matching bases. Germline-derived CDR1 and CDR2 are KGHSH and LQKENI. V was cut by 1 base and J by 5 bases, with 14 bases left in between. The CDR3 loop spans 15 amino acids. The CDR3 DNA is TGTGCCAGCTCACCACAGGGTGGGGCGGCGACTGAAGCTTTCTTT. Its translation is CASSPQGGAATEAFF.

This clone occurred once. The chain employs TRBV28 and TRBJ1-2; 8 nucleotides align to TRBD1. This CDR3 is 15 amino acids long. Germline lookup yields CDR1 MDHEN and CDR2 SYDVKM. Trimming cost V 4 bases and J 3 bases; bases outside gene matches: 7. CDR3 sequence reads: CASSSSGGADYGYTF. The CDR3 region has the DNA TGTGCCAGCAGTTCCTCAGGGGGCGCGGACTATGGCTACACCTTC.

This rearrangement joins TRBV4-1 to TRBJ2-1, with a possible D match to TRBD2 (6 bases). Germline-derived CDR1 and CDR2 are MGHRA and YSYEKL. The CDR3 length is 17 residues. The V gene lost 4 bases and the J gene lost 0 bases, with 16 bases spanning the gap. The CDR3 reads CASSPNGGEVSYNEQFF. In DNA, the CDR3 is TGCGCCAGCAGCCCCAACGGCGGGGAAGTCTCCTACAATGAGCAGTTCTTC.

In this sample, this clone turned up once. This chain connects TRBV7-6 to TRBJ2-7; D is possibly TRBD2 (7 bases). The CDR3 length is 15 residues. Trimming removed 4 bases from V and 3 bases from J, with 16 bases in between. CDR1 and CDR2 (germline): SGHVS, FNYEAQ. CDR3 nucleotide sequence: TGTGCCAGCAGCTCCGGTGGGGGGGGGCACTACGAGCAGTACTTC. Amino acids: CASSSGGGGHYEQYF.

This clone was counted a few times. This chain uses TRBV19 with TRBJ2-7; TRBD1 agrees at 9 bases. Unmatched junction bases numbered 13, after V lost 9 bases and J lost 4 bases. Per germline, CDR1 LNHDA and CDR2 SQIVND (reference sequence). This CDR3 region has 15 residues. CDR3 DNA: TGTGCCAGCTCGCGCGGGACAGGGACGCGGTACGAGCAGTACTTC. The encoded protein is CASSRGTGTRYEQYF.